The rows below give T cell receptor beta chains drawn from one sample of a study of spatial heterogeneity in lung cancer. TCRdb re-called the 5' RACE reads with MiXCR, one entry per CDR3 protein. The table shows fewer than 10,000 distinct CDR3 sequences, with more than 4% occurring only once. This specimen consisted of lung tumor tissue, obtained at surgery. The receptors were gathered from a female donor with early-stage non-small cell lung cancer. Each CDR3 is given with its conserved first and last residue. Fields, in order: J gene, clone size, D gene, V gene, CDR3 DNA, CDR3 protein. A D gene is named only where the DNA matches it firmly. Clone size appears in some rows only: once, few, many, or a class for an expanded clone.

TRBJ2-1	many	-	TRBV11-3	TGTGCCAGCAGCTTAGGGGGGTACAATGAGCAGTTCTTC	CASSLGGYNEQFF
TRBJ1-1	many	-	TRBV25-1	TGTGCCAGCAATCACCCCGGCGAGGCTGAAGCTTTCTTT	CASNHPGEAEAFF
TRBJ2-7	medium-sized	-	TRBV6-5	TGTGCCAGCAGTTCCCGGTGGGGGGACTCCTACGAGCAGTACTTC	CASSSRWGDSYEQYF
TRBJ1-1	few	-	TRBV7-3	TGTGCCAGCAGCTTAACCGGGACGGATGAAGCTTTCTTT	CASSLTGTDEAFF
TRBJ1-1	many	-	TRBV10-3	TGTGCCATCAGTGAGTCAGGGGAGAATACTGAAGCTTTCTTT	CAISESGENTEAFF
TRBJ1-2	many	-	TRBV3-1	TGTGCCAGCAGCGTTGGTGTGAGGGGCTACACCTTC	CASSVGVRGYTF
TRBJ2-1	medium-sized	-	TRBV5-1	TGCGCCAGCAGCTTGGAGGGTCAGGGTGACAATGAGCAGTTCTTC	CASSLEGQGDNEQFF
TRBJ2-2	medium-sized	TRBD1	TRBV6-5	TGTGCCAGCAGTTACCGGACAGGGGAAGGGGTCGGGGAGCTGTTTTTT	CASSYRTGEGVGELFF
TRBJ1-4	many	-	TRBV7-2	TGTGCCAGCAGCTTAGTGGGAGCTAATGAAAAACTGTTTTTT	CASSLVGANEKLFF
TRBJ1-3	medium-sized	-	TRBV5-1	TGCGCCAGCAGCTGGGACATCTCTGGAAACACCATATATTTT	CASSWDISGNTIYF
TRBJ2-1	many	TRBD2	TRBV4-1	TGCGCCAGCAGCCAGGGAGGGCAGAACAATGAGCAGTTCTTC	CASSQGGQNNEQFF
TRBJ2-1	medium-sized	TRBD2	TRBV20-1	TGCAGTGCGGCTGCTAGACTAGCGCGCGGGAATGAGCAGTTCTTC	CSAAARLARGNEQFF
TRBJ1-5	medium-sized	TRBD1	TRBV7-9	TGTGCCAGCAGCTCTCAGGGGGATCAGCCCCAGCATTTT	CASSSQGDQPQHF
TRBJ1-1	many	-	TRBV29-1	TGCAGCACAGGGCTCATGAACACTGAAGCTTTCTTT	CSTGLMNTEAFF
TRBJ2-2	many	TRBD1	TRBV2	TGTGCCAGCATAGGGACAGCCTTCACCGGGGAGCTGTTTTTT	CASIGTAFTGELFF
TRBJ2-2	many	-	TRBV20-1	TGCAGTGCTAGACCGGGACAGAACACCGGGGAGCTGTTTTTT	CSARPGQNTGELFF
TRBJ1-1	many	-	TRBV3-1	TGTGCCAGCAGCCAAGCCGGGCCCGGCCCTGAAGCTTTCTTT	CASSQAGPGPEAFF
TRBJ1-2	many	-	TRBV5-1	TGCGCCAGCAGCTTGGGGAACCTCAGGGGAGATACCAGCGGCTACACCTTC	CASSLGNLRGDTSGYTF
TRBJ2-1	few	TRBD1	TRBV10-1	TGCGCCAGCAGTGAGTCTGGGGACAGGGGGCGTGAGCAGTTCTTC	CASSESGDRGREQFF
TRBJ2-3	many	TRBD1	TRBV5-1	TGCGCCAGCAGCTTGACAGGGGAATTGAGAGATACGCAGTATTTT	CASSLTGELRDTQYF
TRBJ2-1	many	TRBD1	TRBV5-1	TGCGCCAGCACAATGGGACAGCCTGGTACCAATGAGCAGTTCTTC	CASTMGQPGTNEQFF
TRBJ2-5	few	-	TRBV10-3	TGTGCCATCAGTGAGTCCCGGGACCAAGAGACCCAGTACTTC	CAISESRDQETQYF
TRBJ1-2	many	-	TRBV10-3	TGTGCCATCAGCACAGGGACGGATTATGGCTACACCTTC	CAISTGTDYGYTF
TRBJ2-2	many	-	TRBV27	TGTGCCAGCAGTTTCACGAACACCGGGGAGCTGTTTTTT	CASSFTNTGELFF
TRBJ2-3	medium-sized	-	TRBV28	TGTGCCAGCCGTTTGTGGGCCACAGATACGCAGTATTTT	CASRLWATDTQYF
TRBJ2-3	-	TRBD2	TRBV19	TGTGCCAGTAGTAGGGAGGGAGGTACCCACACCGGAGATACGCAGTATTTT	CASSREGGTHTGDTQYF
TRBJ2-3	many	-	TRBV9	TGTGCCAGCAGCGAGGCAGATACGCAGTATTTT	CASSEADTQYF
TRBJ2-1	many	-	TRBV20-1	TGCAGTGCTTGCCCCCAGAGCTCCTACAATGAGCAGTTCTTC	CSACPQSSYNEQFF
TRBJ2-2	many	TRBD1	TRBV11-2	TGTGCCAGCAGCCCCCTGGGACAGGGAAGGCACCGGGAGCTGTTTTTT	CASSPLGQGRHRELFF
TRBJ2-1	large	TRBD1	TRBV11-3	TGTGCCAGCAAGGGGGAAGGGACAGACTACTTCTTC	CASKGEGTDYFF
TRBJ2-3	-	TRBD2	TRBV28	TGTGCCAGTTGGTTGCGGGAGGATACGCAGTATTTT	CASWLREDTQYF
TRBJ2-7	many	-	TRBV6-5	TGTGCCAGCAGCCTCTTCTCAGGGTCCTACGAGCAGTACTTC	CASSLFSGSYEQYF
TRBJ2-5	medium-sized	TRBD2	TRBV20-1	TGCAGTGCTAGGTCGGGAGGCGGGGCGCAAGAGACCCAGTACTTC	CSARSGGGAQETQYF
TRBJ2-5	-	TRBD2	TRBV6-2/TRBV6-3	TGTGCCAGCAGTTACTGGCTAGCGGGACCCAAAGAGACCCAGTACTTC	CASSYWLAGPKETQYF
TRBJ2-3	medium-sized	TRBD2	TRBV28	TGTGCCAGCAGCCGTAGCGGGAGGCAGGATACGCAGTATTTT	CASSRSGRQDTQYF
TRBJ2-7	many	TRBD1	TRBV7-6	TGTGCCAGCAGCCCGGGACAGGGTGTAGGCGAGCAGTACTTC	CASSPGQGVGEQYF
TRBJ2-1	many	-	TRBV5-1	TGCGCCAGCAGCTTGGACTACAACAATGAGCAGTTCTTC	CASSLDYNNEQFF
TRBJ2-3	many	TRBD2	TRBV11-2	TGTGCCAGCAGCTTAGGGGCTAGCGGACTCACAGATACGCAGTATTTT	CASSLGASGLTDTQYF
TRBJ2-1	many	TRBD2	TRBV7-3	TGTGCCAGCAGTCTTAGCGGGTTTCCCTACAATGAGCAGTTCTTC	CASSLSGFPYNEQFF
TRBJ2-3	many	TRBD1	TRBV18	TGTGCCAGCTCACGAGCCGGGACAGGGAACACAGATACGCAGTATTTT	CASSRAGTGNTDTQYF
TRBJ2-7	many	-	TRBV20-1	TGCAGTGCTAGAGACAGGGACAAGGTGTACTTC	CSARDRDKVYF
TRBJ1-1	-	-	TRBV30	TGTGCCTGGAGTGGCGCAGGGTGGGGCACTGAAGCTTTCTTT	CAWSGAGWGTEAFF
TRBJ2-2	many	-	TRBV20-1	TGCAGTGCTAGAGTCGGCAGGGGAGGCGGGGAGCTGTTTTTT	CSARVGRGGGELFF
TRBJ1-5	-	TRBD1	TRBV6-6	TGTGAAAGAGGAGTTACAGGGGGCGAGGATAAGAACAAGCATTTT	CERGVTGGEDKNKHF